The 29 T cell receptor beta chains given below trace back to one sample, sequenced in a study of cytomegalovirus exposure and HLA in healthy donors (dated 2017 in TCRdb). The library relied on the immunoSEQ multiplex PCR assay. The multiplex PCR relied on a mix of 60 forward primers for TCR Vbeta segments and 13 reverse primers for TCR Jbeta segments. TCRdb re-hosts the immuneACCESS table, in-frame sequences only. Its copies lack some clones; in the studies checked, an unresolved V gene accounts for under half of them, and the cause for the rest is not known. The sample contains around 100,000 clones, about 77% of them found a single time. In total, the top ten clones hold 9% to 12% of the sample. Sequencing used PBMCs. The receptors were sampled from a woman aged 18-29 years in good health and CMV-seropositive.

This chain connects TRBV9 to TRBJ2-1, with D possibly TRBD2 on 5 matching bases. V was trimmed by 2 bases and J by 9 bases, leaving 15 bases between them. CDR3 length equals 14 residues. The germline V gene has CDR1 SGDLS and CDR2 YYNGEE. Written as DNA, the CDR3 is TGTGCCAGCAGCGTCGGACTTGAATGGGTTGAGCAGTTCTTC. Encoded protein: CASSVGLEWVEQFF.

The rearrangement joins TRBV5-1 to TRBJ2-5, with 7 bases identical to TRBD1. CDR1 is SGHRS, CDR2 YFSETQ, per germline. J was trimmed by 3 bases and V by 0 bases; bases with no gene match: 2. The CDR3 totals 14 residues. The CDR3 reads CASSLVGGEETQYF. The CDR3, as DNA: TGCGCCAGCAGCTTGGTAGGGGGCGAAGAGACCCAGTACTTC.

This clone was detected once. As DNA, the CDR3 is TGTGCCAGCAGCCCACAGGGGGGTGAGGACACTGAAGCTTTCTTT. Its protein is CASSPQGGEDTEAFF. V gene TRBV5-4 combines with J gene TRBJ1-1, with 8 bases matching TRBD1. The ends lost 4 bases at V and 3 bases at J; junction bases unmatched: 8. This CDR3 spans 15 amino acids. Germline assignment: CDR1 SGHNT and CDR2 YYREEE (reference sequence).

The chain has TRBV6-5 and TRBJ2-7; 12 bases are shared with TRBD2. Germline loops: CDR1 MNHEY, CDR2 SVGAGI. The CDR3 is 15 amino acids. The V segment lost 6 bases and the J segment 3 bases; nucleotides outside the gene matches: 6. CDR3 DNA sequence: TGTGCCAGCAGACCGACTAGCGGGAGCCTCTACGAGCAGTACTTC. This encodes CASRPTSGSLYEQYF.

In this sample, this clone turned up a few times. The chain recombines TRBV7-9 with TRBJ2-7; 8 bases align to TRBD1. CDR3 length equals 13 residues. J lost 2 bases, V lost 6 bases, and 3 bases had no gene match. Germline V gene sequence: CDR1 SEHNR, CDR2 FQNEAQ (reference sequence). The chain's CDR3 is CASRQGVTYEQYF. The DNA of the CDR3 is TGTGCCAGCAGACAGGGGGTAACCTACGAGCAGTACTTC.

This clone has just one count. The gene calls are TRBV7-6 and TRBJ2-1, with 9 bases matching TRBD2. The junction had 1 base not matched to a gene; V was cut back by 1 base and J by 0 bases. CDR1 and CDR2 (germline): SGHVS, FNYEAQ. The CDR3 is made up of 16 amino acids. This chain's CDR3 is CASSLGLAASYNEQFF. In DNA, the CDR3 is TGTGCCAGCAGCTTAGGACTAGCGGCCTCCTACAATGAGCAGTTCTTC.

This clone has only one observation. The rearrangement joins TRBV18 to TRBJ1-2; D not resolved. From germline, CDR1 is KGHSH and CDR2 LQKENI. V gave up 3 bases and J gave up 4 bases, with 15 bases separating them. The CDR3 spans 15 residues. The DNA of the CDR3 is TGTGCCAGCTCACCTATACCGGGAAGTCCCTATGGCTACACCTTC. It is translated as CASSPIPGSPYGYTF. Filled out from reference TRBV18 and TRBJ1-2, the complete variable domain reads NAGVMQNPRHLVRRRGQEARLRCSPMKGHSHVYWYRQLPEEGLKFMVYLQKENIIDESGMPKERFSAEFPKEGPSILRIQQVVRGDSAAYFCASSPIPGSPYGYTFGSGTRLTVV.

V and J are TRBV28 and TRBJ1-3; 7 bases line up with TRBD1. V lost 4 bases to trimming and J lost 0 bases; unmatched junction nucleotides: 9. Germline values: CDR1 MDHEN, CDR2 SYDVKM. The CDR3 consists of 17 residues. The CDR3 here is CASSSDRRRFSGNTIYF. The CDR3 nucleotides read TGTGCCAGCAGTTCGGACAGGCGGAGATTCTCTGGAAACACCATATATTTT.

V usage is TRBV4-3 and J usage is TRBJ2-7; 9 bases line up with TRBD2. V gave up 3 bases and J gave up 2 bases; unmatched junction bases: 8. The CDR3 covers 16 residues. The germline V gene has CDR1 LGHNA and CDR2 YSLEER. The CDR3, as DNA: TGCGCCAGCAGCCAGGGACTAGCTGTGACAACCTACGAGCAGTACTTC. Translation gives CASSQGLAVTTYEQYF.

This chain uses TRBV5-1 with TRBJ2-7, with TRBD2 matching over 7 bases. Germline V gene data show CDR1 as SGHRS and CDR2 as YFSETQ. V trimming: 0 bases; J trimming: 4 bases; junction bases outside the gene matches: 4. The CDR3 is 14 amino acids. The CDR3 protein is CASSLGGGEYEQYF. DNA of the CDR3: TGCGCCAGCAGCTTGGGGGGGGGAGAGTACGAGCAGTACTTC.

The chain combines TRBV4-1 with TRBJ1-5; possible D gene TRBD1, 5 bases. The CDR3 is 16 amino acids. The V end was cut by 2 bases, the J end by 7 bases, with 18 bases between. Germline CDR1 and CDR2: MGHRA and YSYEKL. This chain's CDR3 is CASSQIQGKGAQPQHF. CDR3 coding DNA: TGCGCCAGCAGCCAAATCCAGGGAAAAGGTGCGCAGCCCCAGCATTTT.

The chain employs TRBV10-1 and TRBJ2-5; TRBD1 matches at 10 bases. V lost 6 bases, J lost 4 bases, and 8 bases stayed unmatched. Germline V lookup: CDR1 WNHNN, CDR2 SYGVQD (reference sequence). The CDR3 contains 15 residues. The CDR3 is CASSLTGGFGETQYF. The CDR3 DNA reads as TGCGCCAGCAGCTTGACAGGGGGCTTTGGAGAGACCCAGTACTTC.

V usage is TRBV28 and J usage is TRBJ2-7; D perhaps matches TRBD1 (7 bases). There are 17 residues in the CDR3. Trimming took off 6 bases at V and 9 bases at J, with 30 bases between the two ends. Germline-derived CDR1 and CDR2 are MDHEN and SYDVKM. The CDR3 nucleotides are TGTGCCAGCAGCAAAGGTGGAGGGGGCATATCTAAGTCGTTGCAGTACTTC. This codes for CASSKGGGGISKSLQYF.

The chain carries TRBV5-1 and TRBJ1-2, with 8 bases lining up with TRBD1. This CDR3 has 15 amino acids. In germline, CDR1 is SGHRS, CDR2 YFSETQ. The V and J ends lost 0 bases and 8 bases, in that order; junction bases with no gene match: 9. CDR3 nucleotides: TGCGCCAGCAGCTTGGGAACAGGGGGGGGACGAGGCTACACCTTC. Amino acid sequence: CASSLGTGGGRGYTF.

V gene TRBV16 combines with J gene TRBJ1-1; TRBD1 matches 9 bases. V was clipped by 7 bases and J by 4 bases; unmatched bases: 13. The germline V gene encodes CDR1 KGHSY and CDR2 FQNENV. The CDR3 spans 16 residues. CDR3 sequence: CASTTHRGRWSTEAFF. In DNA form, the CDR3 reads TGTGCCAGCACCACGCACAGGGGGCGGTGGAGCACTGAAGCTTTCTTT.

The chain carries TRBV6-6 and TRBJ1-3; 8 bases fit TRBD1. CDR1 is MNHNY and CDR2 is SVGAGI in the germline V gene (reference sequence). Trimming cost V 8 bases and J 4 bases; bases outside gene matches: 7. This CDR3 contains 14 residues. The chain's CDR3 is CASSARGPGNTIYF. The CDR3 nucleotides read TGTGCCAGCTCTGCCAGGGGGCCCGGAAACACCATATATTTT.

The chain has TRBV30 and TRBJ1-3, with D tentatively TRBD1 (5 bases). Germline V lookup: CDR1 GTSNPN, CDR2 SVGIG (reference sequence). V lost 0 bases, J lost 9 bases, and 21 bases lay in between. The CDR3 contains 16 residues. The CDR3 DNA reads TGTGCCTGGAGTGTGGCGCAGGGAGGCTCTGGAGGCACCATATATTTT. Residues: CAWSVAQGGSGGTIYF.

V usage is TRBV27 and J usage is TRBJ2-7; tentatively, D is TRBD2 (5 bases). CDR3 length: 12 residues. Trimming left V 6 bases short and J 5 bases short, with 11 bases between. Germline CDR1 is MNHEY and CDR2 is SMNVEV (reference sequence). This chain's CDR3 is CASSPLGDEQYF. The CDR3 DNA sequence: TGTGCCAGCAGCCCTCTCGGGGACGAGCAGTACTTC.

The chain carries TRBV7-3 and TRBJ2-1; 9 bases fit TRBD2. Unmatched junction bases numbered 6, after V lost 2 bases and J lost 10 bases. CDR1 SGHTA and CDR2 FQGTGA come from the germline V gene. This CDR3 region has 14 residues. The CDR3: CASSLLAGLDEQFF. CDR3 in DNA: TGTGCCAGCAGCTTACTAGCGGGGCTGGACGAGCAGTTCTTC. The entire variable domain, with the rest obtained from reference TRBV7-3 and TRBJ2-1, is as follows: GAGVSQTPSNKVTEKGKYVELRCDPISGHTALYWYRQSLGQGPEFLIYFQGTGAADDSGLPNDRFFAVRPEGSVSTLKIQRTERGDSAVYLCASSLLAGLDEQFFGPGTRLTVL.

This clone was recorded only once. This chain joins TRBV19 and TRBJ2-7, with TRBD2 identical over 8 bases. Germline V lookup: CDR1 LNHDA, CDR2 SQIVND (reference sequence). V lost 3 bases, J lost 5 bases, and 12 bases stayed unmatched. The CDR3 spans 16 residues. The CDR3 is CASSIRRGLEDNEQYF. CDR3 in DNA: TGTGCCAGTAGTATTCGGAGGGGACTAGAGGATAACGAGCAGTACTTC.

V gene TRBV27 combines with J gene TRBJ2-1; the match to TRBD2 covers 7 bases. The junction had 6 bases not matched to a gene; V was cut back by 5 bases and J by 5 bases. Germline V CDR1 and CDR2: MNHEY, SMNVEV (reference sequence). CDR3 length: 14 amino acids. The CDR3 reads CASSRSSGNNEQFF. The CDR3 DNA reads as TGTGCCAGCAGTAGGTCCAGCGGGAACAATGAGCAGTTCTTC.

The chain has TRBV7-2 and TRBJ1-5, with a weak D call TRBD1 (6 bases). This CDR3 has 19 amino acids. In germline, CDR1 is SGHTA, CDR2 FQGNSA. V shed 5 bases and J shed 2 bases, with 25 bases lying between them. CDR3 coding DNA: TGTGCCAGCAGCGCTCACAGGGCTGGGATGATGGAGGGCAATCAGCCCCAGCATTTT. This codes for CASSAHRAGMMEGNQPQHF.

The CDR3 DNA is TGTGCCAGCAGTGAACCGGACAGGACCGAAAACTATGGCTACACCTTC. This translates into CASSEPDRTENYGYTF. This chain links TRBV25-1 with TRBJ1-2; the match to TRBD1 covers 7 bases. The CDR3 extends over 16 amino acids. Germline V gene lookup returns CDR1 MGHDK and CDR2 SYGVNS. V shed 2 bases and J 2 bases; nucleotides not matched to a gene: 8.

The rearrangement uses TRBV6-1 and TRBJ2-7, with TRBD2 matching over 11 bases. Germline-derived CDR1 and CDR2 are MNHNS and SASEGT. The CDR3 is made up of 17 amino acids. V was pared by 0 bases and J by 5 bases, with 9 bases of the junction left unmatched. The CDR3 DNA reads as TGTGCCAGCAGTGAAGCTGGGTGGGGGACTAGCGGTCACGAGCAGTACTTC. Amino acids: CASSEAGWGTSGHEQYF.

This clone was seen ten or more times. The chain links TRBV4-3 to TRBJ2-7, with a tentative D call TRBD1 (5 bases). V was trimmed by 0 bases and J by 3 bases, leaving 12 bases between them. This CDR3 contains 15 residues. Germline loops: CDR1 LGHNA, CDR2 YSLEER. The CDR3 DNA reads TGCGCCAGCAGCCAAGATCTTGGGGCGGTCTACGAGCAGTACTTC. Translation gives CASSQDLGAVYEQYF.

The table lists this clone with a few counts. Here the CDR3 DNA reads TGTGCCATCAGTGCCAGGACAGGGGGAACTGGGGCCAACGTCCTGACTTTC. Translating it yields CAISARTGGTGANVLTF. The chain recombines TRBV10-3 with TRBJ2-6; 10 nucleotides match TRBD1. The CDR3 sequence is 17 residues long. Germline V gene data show CDR1 as ENHRY and CDR2 as SYGVKD. The V segment lost 4 bases and the J segment 2 bases; nucleotides outside the gene matches: 5.

DNA for the CDR3: TGTGCCAGCAGCACCACCGGGACTAGCTTGTTCTTC. Protein product: CASSTTGTSLFF. This sequence joins TRBV9 and TRBJ2-1; 9 bases match TRBD2. CDR3 length equals 12 residues. The trim removed 4 bases at V and 15 bases at J, leaving 8 bases unmatched. Germline V CDR1 and CDR2: SGDLS, YYNGEE.

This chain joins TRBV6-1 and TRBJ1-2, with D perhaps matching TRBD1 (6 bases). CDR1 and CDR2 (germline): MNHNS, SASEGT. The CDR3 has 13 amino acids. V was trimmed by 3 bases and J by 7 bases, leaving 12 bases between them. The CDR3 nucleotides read TGTGCCAGCAGTGATATAGGGGGGGTTGGCTACACCTTC. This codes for CASSDIGGVGYTF.

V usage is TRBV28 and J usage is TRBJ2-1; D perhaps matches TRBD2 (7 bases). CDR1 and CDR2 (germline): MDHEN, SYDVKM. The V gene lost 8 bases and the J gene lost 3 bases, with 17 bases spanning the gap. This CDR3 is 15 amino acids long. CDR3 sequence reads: CASWGLADIYNEQFF. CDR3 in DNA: TGTGCCAGCTGGGGGCTAGCGGATATCTACAATGAGCAGTTCTTC.